Listed here are 19 T cell receptor beta chains from one sample, sequenced in a study of OX40 agonist ivuxolimab in advanced cancers. The method was the immunoSEQ multiplex PCR assay. Here the immuneACCESS table is served through TCRdb, limited to in-frame sequences with V and J called. Missing clones are a known gap in these copies; in checked studies unresolved V genes cover under half, and the rest lacks a known reason. This sample comprises tens of thousands of clones, approximately 89% of them detected only once. Roughly 1.1% of the sample comes from the top ten. The sequences come from CD4+ or CD8+ T cells sorted from blood, collected in a trial of the OX40 agonist ivuxolimab. These TCRs come from an adult with an advanced solid tumor such as melanoma, head and neck, liver or kidney cancer.

This rearrangement joins TRBV6-1 to TRBJ2-1; 7 bases are shared with TRBD1. Looked up from germline, CDR1 is MNHNS and CDR2 is SASEGT. The V gene end was trimmed by 7 bases and the J gene end by 6 bases; junction bases not matched to a gene: 9. CDR3 length: 14 amino acids. CDR3 nucleotide sequence: TGTGCCAGCACTTTACAGGGGCAAAGCAATGAGCAGTTCTTC. The encoded protein is CASTLQGQSNEQFF.

The count of this clone is one. The rearrangement joins TRBV6-1 to TRBJ1-5; unclear D gene. V lost 1 base and J 5 bases, leaving 9 bases between the germline ends. CDR3 length: 14 amino acids. In germline, CDR1 is MNHNS, CDR2 SASEGT. This chain's CDR3 is CASSEGQRYQPQHF. The CDR3 coding sequence is TGTGCCAGCAGTGAAGGGCAGAGGTATCAGCCCCAGCATTTT.

Only one count was recorded for this clone. DNA of the CDR3: TGTGCCAGCTCACCAATAGGACCGGGGGGCACTGAAGCTTTCTTT. This codes for CASSPIGPGGTEAFF. V gene TRBV18 combines with J gene TRBJ1-1; a weak D match, TRBD1 (5 bases). The germline V gene has CDR1 KGHSH and CDR2 LQKENI. V lost 2 bases and J 4 bases, leaving 14 bases between the germline ends. The CDR3 spans 15 residues.

This clone showed up just once. V usage is TRBV28 and J usage is TRBJ2-4, with TRBD2 matching over 10 bases. Germline V gene sequence: CDR1 MDHEN, CDR2 SYDVKM. The CDR3 consists of 18 residues. Unmatched junction bases numbered 10, after V lost 5 bases and J lost 0 bases. In DNA, the CDR3 is TGTGCCAGCAGTCCCGGGCTAGCGGGGGCTTTAGCCAAAAACATTCAGTACTTC. As protein: CASSPGLAGALAKNIQYF.

This chain joins TRBV2 and TRBJ1-6; D is perhaps TRBD1 (5 bases). The CDR3 consists of 15 residues. Trimming pared 3 bases from V and 4 bases from J, leaving 10 bases between. Germline CDR1 and CDR2: SNHLY and FYNNEI. DNA for the CDR3: TGTGCCAGCAGTGATCCCGGGGGGTATAATTCACCCCTCCACTTT. Residues: CASSDPGGYNSPLHF.

The V and J genes are TRBV18 and TRBJ1-1; D gene uncertain. The CDR3 loop spans 13 amino acids. Trimming took off 4 bases at V and 2 bases at J, with 8 bases between the two ends. Germline V gene data show CDR1 as KGHSH and CDR2 as LQKENI. The CDR3 region has the DNA TGTGCCAGCTCACGATTGAGTAACACTGAAGCTTTCTTT. This codes for CASSRLSNTEAFF.

This chain connects TRBV11-3 to TRBJ1-5; D is possibly TRBD1 (6 bases). Germline V lookup: CDR1 SGHNT, CDR2 YENEEA. CDR3 length: 15 amino acids. V lost 7 bases and J lost 1, with 14 bases in between. CDR3 bases: TGTGCCAGCATGTTTTGTCAGGGGAGCAATCAGCCCCAGCATTTT. Amino acids: CASMFCQGSNQPQHF.

The V and J genes are TRBV7-2 and TRBJ2-2, with D uncertain. Germline V CDR1 and CDR2: SGHTA, FQGNSA. V lost 4 bases to trimming and J lost 7 bases, with 7 bases between them. The CDR3 runs to 12 residues. The CDR3 DNA is TGTGCCAGCAGCTCCCAAATCGGGGAGCTGTTTTTT. Translating gives CASSSQIGELFF.

This clone is judged medium-sized. The chain combines TRBV7-8 with TRBJ2-7; maybe TRBD1 (6 bases). Germline V gene sequence: CDR1 SGHVS, CDR2 FQNEAQ. Trimming removed 11 bases from V and 6 bases from J, with 20 bases in between. The CDR3 runs 13 residues. This CDR3 reads CASSQGRIGEQYF. The CDR3 nucleotides read TGTGCCTCATCACAGGGTAGAATCGGCGAGCAGTACTTC.

This rearrangement joins TRBV11-3 to TRBJ2-2, with no clear D. Per germline, CDR1 SGHNT and CDR2 YENEEA. This CDR3 contains 11 residues. V lost 5 bases to trimming and J lost 3 bases, with 1 base between them. The CDR3 coding sequence is TGTGCCAGCAGCGACACCGGGGAGCTGTTTTTT. Translating it yields CASSDTGELFF.

The V gene is TRBV11-2, the J gene TRBJ1-1, with 7 bases matching TRBD1. The CDR3 is 16 residues long. V shed 1 base, J shed 7 bases, and the junction held 12 bases outside the gene matches. Germline CDR1 SGHAT, CDR2 FQNNGV. In DNA form, the CDR3 reads TGTGCCAGCAGCTTAGGCCGGACAGGAGAACAGGGTGAAGCTTTCTTT. Amino acid sequence: CASSLGRTGEQGEAFF.

This chain connects TRBV6-6 to TRBJ2-2, with D maybe TRBD1 (6 bases). This CDR3 is built from 15 residues. Germline V CDR1 and CDR2: MNHNY, SVGAGI (reference sequence). V lost 4 bases and J lost 0, with 9 bases in between. The CDR3 nucleotides read TGTGCCAGCAGTTCCCGGACAGCGAACACCGGGGAGCTGTTTTTT. Its translation is CASSSRTANTGELFF.

With respect to this clone: The sample holds other DNA sequences that translate to the same CDR3. V is TRBV28 and J is TRBJ1-5; no reliable D call. The germline V and J ends were trimmed by 7 bases and 1 base, with 5 bases remaining between them. CDR3 length equals 12 residues. From germline, CDR1 is MDHEN and CDR2 SYDVKM. CDR3 sequence reads: CASKRSNQPQHF. The DNA for the CDR3 is TGTGCCAGCAAGCGGAGCAATCAGCCCCAGCATTTT.

V gene TRBV7-2 combines with J gene TRBJ1-5, with 8 bases aligning to TRBD1. V was pared by 5 bases and J by 7 bases, with 4 bases of the junction left unmatched. The germline V gene encodes CDR1 SGHTA and CDR2 FQGNSA. CDR3 size: 13 residues. The CDR3 protein is CASSQDRDQPQHF. CDR3 coding DNA: TGTGCCAGCAGCCAGGACAGGGACCAGCCCCAGCATTTT.

On this clone: One junction end does not reproduce the germline sequence, and a read error may be involved. CDR3 sequence reads: CASSQEESRIPTF. The CDR3 region has the DNA TGTGCCAGCAGCCAAGAAGAGTCGAGAATCCCAACATTT. The chain has TRBV4-2 and TRBJ2-3, with D hard to call. Germline-derived CDR1 and CDR2 are LGHNA and YNFKEQ. The CDR3 runs to 13 residues.

The CDR3 loop reads CASRGGSNTGELFF. The CDR3 region has the DNA TGTGCCAGCAGAGGAGGGAGTAACACCGGGGAGCTGTTTTTT. The V call is TRBV2, the J call TRBJ2-2; D may be TRBD2 (6 bases). The CDR3 loop spans 14 amino acids. Trimming pared 6 bases from V and 2 bases from J, leaving 10 bases between. Germline-derived CDR1 and CDR2 are SNHLY and FYNNEI.

This rearrangement joins TRBV18 to TRBJ2-1, with no clear D. CDR1 and CDR2 from the germline V gene are KGHSH and LQKENI. Trimming pared 5 bases from V and 0 bases from J, leaving 8 bases between. This CDR3 is built from 14 residues. The DNA of the CDR3 is TGTGCCAGCTCAGGATCGAGCTCCTACAATGAGCAGTTCTTC. This gives the protein CASSGSSSYNEQFF.

This chain links TRBV4-3 with TRBJ2-5; 8 bases line up with TRBD1. The CDR3 extends over 14 amino acids. The V gene's germline CDR1 is LGHNA and CDR2 YSLEER. The J segment lost 5 bases and the V segment lost 0 bases, leaving 2 bases of the junction unmatched. This CDR3 reads CASSQDRGPETQYF. The CDR3 nucleotides read TGCGCCAGCAGCCAAGACAGGGGGCCGGAGACCCAGTACTTC.

This chain uses TRBV28 with TRBJ2-5; 9 bases are shared with TRBD2. The J call may be mistaken, given a closer DNA end match to TRBJ2-7. In germline, CDR1 is MDHEN, CDR2 SYDVKM. This CDR3 has 13 amino acids. The CDR3 protein is CASKTSGAREQYF. CDR3 coding DNA: TGTGCCAGCAAGACTAGCGGAGCTCGCGAGCAGTACTTC.